The 14 T cell receptor beta chains presented below share a single source sample, sequenced in a study of blood T cell repertoires in COVID-19 (TCRdb year 2020). The library was prepared using the immunoSEQ multiplex PCR assay. TCRdb provides this immuneACCESS table in a form limited to in-frame rearrangements. Some clones are lacking; in checked studies, under half of them reflect an unresolved V gene, and why the rest are absent is not known. The sample records 250,000 to 300,000 clones, roughly 93% of which are singletons. The leading ten clones occupy about 2.1% of the sample. The specimen was PBMCs or T cells enriched from blood (not recorded which). The source is a woman aged 40 to 49 with acute COVID-19.

The gene calls are TRBV5-1 and TRBJ1-3; a weak D match, TRBD1 (6 bases). CDR1 is SGHRS, CDR2 YFSETQ, per germline. The V and J ends lost 4 bases and 1 base respectively, with 18 bases between them. CDR3 length: 17 residues. CDR3 bases: TGCGCCAGCAGCCAGTTTACTCAGACAGGATCTGGAAACACCATATATTTT. The encoded protein is CASSQFTQTGSGNTIYF.

The chain recombines TRBV10-3 with TRBJ2-1; TRBD1 aligns across 8 bases. Germline-derived CDR1 and CDR2 are ENHRY and SYGVKD. CDR3 length: 15 residues. V trimming: 7 bases; J trimming: 6 bases; junction bases outside the gene matches: 11. CDR3 DNA: TGTGCCATCAAAGAAGGCCAGGGGGCATTCAATGAGCAGTTCTTC. Protein sequence: CAIKEGQGAFNEQFF.

This chain connects TRBV4-2 to TRBJ1-1, with 7 bases lining up with TRBD1. J was trimmed by 1 base and V by 2 bases; bases with no gene match: 4. Germline V gene lookup returns CDR1 LGHNA and CDR2 YNFKEQ. The CDR3 covers 15 residues. The CDR3 bases are TGTGCCAGCAGCCAAATGGGACAGCCGAACACTGAAGCTTTCTTT. Its protein is CASSQMGQPNTEAFF.

This chain links TRBV24-1 with TRBJ1-2; maybe TRBD1 (5 bases). The CDR3 has 15 amino acids. Germline lookup yields CDR1 KGHDR and CDR2 SFDVKD. Trimming pared 2 bases from V and 8 bases from J, leaving 17 bases between. CDR3 residues: CATSDSQGSRVGYTF. The CDR3 region has the DNA TGTGCCACCAGTGATTCGCAGGGATCTCGGGTAGGCTACACCTTC.

This rearrangement joins TRBV7-8 to TRBJ2-3; 12 bases agree with TRBD2. The ends lost 5 bases at V and 2 bases at J; junction bases unmatched: 2. CDR3 size: 15 residues. Germline assignment: CDR1 SGHVS and CDR2 FQNEAQ. The CDR3 DNA sequence: TGTGCCAGCAGCGGACTAGCGGGATACACAGATACGCAGTATTTT. Translating gives CASSGLAGYTDTQYF.

In this sample, this clone turned up a few times. The chain couples TRBV30 to TRBJ1-2, with 7 bases matching TRBD1. With 0 bases clipped from V and 1 base from J, the junction kept 5 bases outside the gene matches. Per germline, CDR1 GTSNPN and CDR2 SVGIG (reference sequence). The CDR3 contains 15 residues. CDR3 loop: CAWSVGTDYNYGYTF. Written as DNA, the CDR3 is TGTGCCTGGAGTGTAGGGACAGACTATAACTATGGCTACACCTTC.

V gene TRBV5-5 combines with J gene TRBJ1-5; D remains ambiguous. Germline lookup yields CDR1 SGHKS and CDR2 YYEKEE (reference sequence). V was cut by 1 base and J by 3 bases, with 14 bases left in between. The CDR3 contains 16 residues. For the CDR3, the DNA is TGTGCCAGCAGCTTGTATCCCATGGCTTTCAATCAGCCCCAGCATTTT. This sequence encodes CASSLYPMAFNQPQHF.

This clone was seen only a few times. This chain joins TRBV5-4 and TRBJ1-2, with 8 bases aligning to TRBD1. Germline V CDR1 and CDR2: SGHNT, YYREEE (reference sequence). J was trimmed by 5 bases and V by 4 bases; bases with no gene match: 7. The CDR3 covers 14 residues. CDR3 in DNA: TGTGCCAGCAGCCAAGGACAGGGCACATATGGCTACACCTTC. This codes for CASSQGQGTYGYTF. Looking up the rest from reference TRBV5-4 and TRBJ1-2 gives the full variable domain: ETGVTQSPTHLIKTRGQQVTLRCSSQSGHNTVSWYQQALGQGPQFIFQYYREEENGRGNFPPRFSGLQFPNYSSELNVNALELDDSALYLCASSQGQGTYGYTFGSGTRLTVV.

The chain recombines TRBV11-2 with TRBJ1-6, with 7 bases matching TRBD1. The CDR3 has 17 residues. The V gene's germline CDR1 is SGHAT and CDR2 FQNNGV. The ends lost 1 base at V and 8 bases at J; junction bases unmatched: 11. The CDR3 sequence: CASSLVGGTVFYSPLHF. For the CDR3, the DNA is TGTGCCAGCAGCTTAGTAGGCGGGACAGTTTTTTATTCACCCCTCCACTTT.

The V gene is TRBV24-1, the J gene TRBJ2-1; 8 positions match TRBD2. J gave up 9 bases and V 1 base, and 4 bases lay outside the gene matches. Looked up from germline, CDR1 is KGHDR and CDR2 is SFDVKD. This CDR3 has 14 residues. The CDR3 DNA reads as TGTGCCACCAGTGATTTTGGACTAGCTGCTGAGCAGTTCTTC. Its translation: CATSDFGLAAEQFF.

A single count supports this clone. The chain uses TRBV5-6 and TRBJ2-2; D may be TRBD1 (6 bases). The CDR3 runs to 15 residues. Trimming removed 0 bases at V and 6 bases at J, with 12 bases between. Germline V gene sequence: CDR1 SGHDT, CDR2 YYEEEE. CDR3: CASSLEGVGAGELFF. The CDR3 DNA reads as TGTGCCAGCAGCTTGGAGGGGGTTGGGGCCGGGGAGCTGTTTTTT.

The chain couples TRBV7-2 to TRBJ2-7; 8 bases line up with TRBD2. Looked up from germline, CDR1 is SGHTA and CDR2 is FQGNSA. CDR3 length equals 18 residues. Unmatched junction bases numbered 14, after V lost 2 bases and J lost 2 bases. CDR3 in DNA: TGTGCCAGCAGCTTAACCCTAGCGGGCTCTCTTGGGACCTACGAGCAGTACTTC. Its translation: CASSLTLAGSLGTYEQYF.

About this clone: The junction and the germline gene differ at one end; a read error may be behind it. The J gene is TRBJ2-3, the V gene TRBV24-1, with 8 bases matching TRBD2. Germline V gene data show CDR1 as KGHDR and CDR2 as SFDVKD. This CDR3 comprises 14 residues. The CDR3 reads CATSDAGGTDTQYF. The DNA for the CDR3 is TGTGCCACCAGTGACGCGGGGGGCACCGATACGCAGTATTTT.

The chain employs TRBV10-3 and TRBJ1-6, with D unclear. Germline V lookup: CDR1 ENHRY, CDR2 SYGVKD. Trimming left V 10 bases short and J 6 bases short, with 13 bases between. The CDR3 covers 13 residues. The CDR3 nucleotides are TGTGCCACCAACCAACAGATTAATTCACCCCTCCACTTT. Protein sequence: CATNQQINSPLHF.